A selection of T cell receptor beta chains follows, all from one sample in a study of blood T cell repertoires in COVID-19. Profiled with immunoSEQ multiplex PCR; TCRdb holds only in-frame clones, not every one. The sample records 65,000 or so clones, around 75% being singletons. Sequenced material: peripheral blood. The receptor source for this set is a human donor in a cohort sampled during active COVID-19. The CDR3 runs from the conserved cysteine through the conserved F or W. The D gene is left open where the match is weak. Not all rows give a size; the values are once, few, many and, for expanded clones, a class.

CDR3 length	V gene	D gene	clone size	J gene	CDR3 DNA	CDR3 protein
15	TRBV7-7	TRBD1	-	TRBJ2-5	TGTGCTAGCAGCCGGGACAGGGGATCCCAAGAGACCCAGTACTTC	CASSRDRGSQETQYF
15	TRBV6-2/TRBV6-3	TRBD2	-	TRBJ2-1	TGTGCCAGCAGTCATAGCGGGGGGGGATACAATGAGCAGTTCTTC	CASSHSGGGYNEQFF
12	TRBV9	-	-	TRBJ2-3	TGTGCCAGCAGCCGAGACTCCCTAGCGCAGTATTTT	CASSRDSLAQYF
14	TRBV5-5	TRBD2	-	TRBJ2-1	TGTGCCAGCACGCAGTACGGGGGGTTAAATGAGCAGTTCTTC	CASTQYGGLNEQFF
12	TRBV7-6	-	-	TRBJ2-7	TGTGCCAGCAGCCCCTGGACTGACGAGCAGTACTTC	CASSPWTDEQYF
16	TRBV5-1	-	-	TRBJ2-3	TGCGCCAGCAGCTTGGGGGGCAGTCCTAGCACAGATACGCAGTATTTT	CASSLGGSPSTDTQYF
14	TRBV2	-	-	TRBJ2-7	TGTGCCAGCAGTATAATCCAGGTAACCTACGAGCAGTACTTC	CASSIIQVTYEQYF
15	TRBV5-1	TRBD1	-	TRBJ1-5	TGCGCCAGCAGCCCCGGGACAGGAGTTAATCAGCCCCAGCATTTT	CASSPGTGVNQPQHF
14	TRBV2	-	-	TRBJ1-1	TGTGCCAGCTTTACGCAGGGGTCGCGCACTGAAGCTTTCTTT	CASFTQGSRTEAFF
16	TRBV7-6	TRBD1	-	TRBJ2-7	TGTGCCAGCAGCCCCGGGACAGGGGTTAGCACCTACGAGCAGTACTTC	CASSPGTGVSTYEQYF
15	TRBV5-1	-	-	TRBJ2-3	TGCGCCAGCAGCTTCGGCAGCGTTTCCACAGATACGCAGTATTTT	CASSFGSVSTDTQYF
12	TRBV6-6	-	-	TRBJ1-4	TGTGCCAGCAACAGGGCCAGTGAAAAACTGTTTTTT	CASNRASEKLFF
15	TRBV6-2/TRBV6-3	TRBD2	-	TRBJ2-7	TGTGCCAGCAGCCCCAGACTAGCGGACCGCTACGAGCAGTACTTC	CASSPRLADRYEQYF
13	TRBV12-3/TRBV12-4	TRBD2	-	TRBJ2-5	TGTGCCAGCAGCCCGGGAACTAGCGTGACCCAGTACTTC	CASSPGTSVTQYF
16	TRBV9	TRBD1	-	TRBJ2-2	TGTGCCAGCAGCGCGGAGACAGGGGCGAACACCGGGGAGCTGTTTTTT	CASSAETGANTGELFF
14	TRBV5-1	-	-	TRBJ2-5	TGCGCCAGCAGCTTTGTCGGAGATACCGAGACCCAGTACTTC	CASSFVGDTETQYF
14	TRBV7-9	TRBD2	-	TRBJ2-7	TGTGCCAGCAGCCCAAGCGGGATAAGAGACGAGCAGTACTTC	CASSPSGIRDEQYF
14	TRBV27	TRBD1	-	TRBJ1-5	TGTGCCAGCAAGACAGGGAATAGCAATCAGCCCCAGCATTTT	CASKTGNSNQPQHF
17	TRBV19	TRBD2	-	TRBJ2-2	TGTGCCAGTAGGGTCACTAGCGGGGGCACCCGGTCCGGGGAGCTGTTTTTT	CASRVTSGGTRSGELFF
12	TRBV10-3	-	-	TRBJ2-3	TGTGCCACGCGACAGAACACAGATACGCAGTATTTT	CATRQNTDTQYF
15	TRBV5-1	-	-	TRBJ2-1	TGCGCCAGCAGCTTGGTCGGGAGTTCCTACAATGAGCAGTTCTTC	CASSLVGSSYNEQFF
12	TRBV3-1/TRBV3-2	-	-	TRBJ2-3	TGTGCCAGCAGCCAAGTACGGGATACGCAGTATTTT	CASSQVRDTQYF
14	TRBV2	TRBD1	-	TRBJ2-5	TGTGCCAGCAGACTCACAGGGGGCTCGCAGACCCAGTACTTC	CASRLTGGSQTQYF
19	TRBV20-1	TRBD2	-	TRBJ2-1	TGCAGTGCTAGTCTCTCGAGTTGGACTAGCGGGTTCACCTACAATGAGCAGTTCTTC	CSASLSSWTSGFTYNEQFF
16	TRBV18	-	-	TRBJ1-4	TGTGCCAGCTCACCTGTATATTGGGGAGCCGGTGAAAAACTGTTTTTT	CASSPVYWGAGEKLFF
10	TRBV28	-	-	TRBJ1-5	TGTGCCAGCTCTGTCCAGCCCCAGCATTTT	CASSVQPQHF
16	TRBV5-1	-	-	TRBJ2-1	TGCGCCAGCAGCTTGACTTTGAGGAGGTCCTACAATGAGCAGTTCTTC	CASSLTLRRSYNEQFF
16	TRBV6-6	-	-	TRBJ1-3	TGTGCCAGCAGTTACGGGGAGGGTGCTTGGGGAAACACCATATATTTT	CASSYGEGAWGNTIYF
15	TRBV6-5	TRBD1	-	TRBJ2-2	TGTGCCAGCAGGAGGGGACAGGGGAACACCGGGGAGCTGTTTTTT	CASRRGQGNTGELFF
13	TRBV11-3	-	-	TRBJ1-4	TGTGCCAGCAGCTTCTCAGGTGGCGAAAAACTGTTTTTT	CASSFSGGEKLFF
14	TRBV7-9	TRBD1	-	TRBJ2-7	TGTGCCAGCAGCTTCCGGACAGGGTCCTACGAGCAGTACTTC	CASSFRTGSYEQYF
14	TRBV7-8	-	once	TRBJ2-7	TGTGCCAGCAGCTTATCGTCAGGTCCGTACGAGCAGTACTTC	CASSLSSGPYEQYF
16	TRBV9	-	once	TRBJ2-6	TGTGCCAGCAGCGCGACAGTTCGCTCTGGGGCCAACGTCCTGACTTTC	CASSATVRSGANVLTF
14	TRBV7-2	TRBD2	-	TRBJ2-7	TGTGCCAGCAGCTTGACTAGCGGTCCCTACGAGCAGTACTTC	CASSLTSGPYEQYF
12	TRBV28	-	-	TRBJ2-7	TGTGCCAGCGAATCAGGGTTTTACGAGCAGTACTTC	CASESGFYEQYF